Each of the 9 T cell receptor beta chains below was sequenced from the same sample in a study of Graves' ophthalmopathy and Graves' hyperthyroidism. Amplification from RNA transcripts yielded the TCR beta CDR3 regions. The first-round RT-PCR employed HTBI primers together with the Qiagen OneStep RT-PCR kit. A multiplex PCR was then performed as the second round. TCRdb called the multiplex PCR reads again in MiXCR, with one record for every CDR3 protein. The data show about 620,000 distinct CDR3 sequences, about 20% seen once. The sample comprised peripheral blood. The receptors originated from a young woman with stable Graves' hyperthyroidism. Some clones in this sample may be carry-over from other donors' samples.

CDR3 nucleotides: TGCGCCAGCAGCTCCAATGCCCACTCTGGGGCCAACGTCCTGACTTTC. The encoded protein is CASSSNAHSGANVLTF. The chain joins TRBV5-1 to TRBJ2-6; D gene unclear. The CDR3 is 16 residues long. CDR1 SGHRS and CDR2 YFSETQ come from the germline V gene. The V end lost 3 bases, the J end lost 0 bases, and 10 bases lay between the germline ends.

This clonotype occurred many times. This chain connects TRBV15 to TRBJ1-2; D might be TRBD1 (5 bases). Germline assignment: CDR1 LNHNV and CDR2 YYDKDF (reference sequence). The CDR3 contains 14 residues. The V end lost 1 base, the J end lost 6 bases, and 12 bases lay between the germline ends. This CDR3 reads CATSRGPGSDGYTF. Written as DNA, the CDR3 is TGTGCCACCAGCAGAGGACCAGGGAGCGATGGCTACACCTTC.

Many counts were recorded for this clonotype. The chain uses TRBV20-1 and TRBJ2-5; 7 nucleotides line up with TRBD1. There are 14 residues in the CDR3. V shed 1 base and J 5 bases; nucleotides not matched to a gene: 7. CDR1 DFQATT and CDR2 SNEGSKA come from the germline V gene (reference sequence). In DNA form, the CDR3 reads TGCAGTGCTAGAGTGACAGGGATTCAGGAGACCCAGTACTTC. This sequence encodes CSARVTGIQETQYF.

This clonotype was picked up many times. The V call is TRBV6-5, the J call TRBJ2-7; TRBD1 aligns across 11 bases. Per the germline V gene, CDR1 is MNHEY and CDR2 is SVGAGI. V was clipped by 0 bases and J by 6 bases; unmatched bases: 4. The CDR3 totals 15 residues. The CDR3 DNA sequence: TGTGCCAGCAGTTACTCAAGGACAGGGGGCTCCGAGCAGTACTTC. This sequence encodes CASSYSRTGGSEQYF.

Many counts were recorded for this clonotype. The rearrangement joins TRBV7-9 to TRBJ1-5; D not certain. The germline V gene has CDR1 SEHNR and CDR2 FQNEAQ (reference sequence). Trimming removed 7 bases at V and 8 bases at J, with 12 bases between. The CDR3 has 12 residues. CDR3 nucleotides: TGTGCCAGCACAAGGGATATGGAGCCCCAGCATTTT. Encoded protein: CASTRDMEPQHF.

This clonotype was observed many times. The rearrangement links TRBV4-1 to TRBJ1-1, with TRBD1 as a possible D gene (5 bases). The CDR3 is 15 amino acids. CDR1 MGHRA and CDR2 YSYEKL come from the germline V gene. Trimming pared 2 bases from V and 0 bases from J, leaving 10 bases between. The CDR3 nucleotides read TGCGCCAGCAGCCAACAGGGTTCATTGAACACTGAAGCTTTCTTT. This translates into CASSQQGSLNTEAFF.

The chain has TRBV12-3 or TRBV12-4 and TRBJ1-1; D gene uncertain. Trimming stripped 7 bases from V and 1 base from J, with 7 bases between. This CDR3 is built from 12 residues. The CDR3 nucleotides read TGTGCCAGCAAATCAGAGAACACTGAAGCTTTCTTT. Amino acid sequence: CASKSENTEAFF.

This clonotype was recorded at least ten times. This chain links TRBV6-4 with TRBJ2-2; possibly TRBD2 for D (5 bases). The CDR3 contains 14 residues. Trimming pared 4 bases from V and 7 bases from J, leaving 13 bases between. Germline loops: CDR1 MRHNA, CDR2 SNTAGT. DNA for the CDR3: TGTGCCAGCAGTGCGCTCTGGGGAGTCGGGGAGCTGTTTTTT. It is translated as CASSALWGVGELFF.

The genes are TRBV30 and TRBJ2-7; D gene uncertain. CDR3 length: 12 residues. Between the trimmed V and J ends, which lost 0 bases and 4 bases, there was a span of 7 bases. From germline, CDR1 is GTSNPN and CDR2 SVGIG (reference sequence). CDR3 bases: TGTGCCTGGAGTGTAACCATTTACGAGCAGTACTTC. This sequence encodes CAWSVTIYEQYF.